The entry below gives a single T cell receptor beta chain sequence along with its context. Its target is not known. The table came from immunoSEQ multiplex PCR; TCRdb's copy has only in-frame clones and leaves some out. The profile shows roughly 110,000 clones, approximately 92% of them singletons. Trimming took off 0 bases at V and 4 bases at J, with 10 bases between the two ends. The CDR3 extends over 14 amino acids. Germline lookup yields CDR1 MGHRA and CDR2 YSYEKL. This sample was taken from a study of T cell responses to AZD1222 COVID-19 vaccine. Study conclusions and caveats: With two AZD1222 doses given, Spike-specific TCR breadth and depth both rose. The donors showed a predominance of white British ancestry and of females, with possible underestimation of clonal diversity.

The chain recombines TRBV4-1 with TRBJ2-7; D may be TRBD1 (6 bases). The receptor's source is an adult who received the AZD1222 COVID-19 vaccine. The specimen comprised peripheral blood, sampled 28 days after the second AZD1222 dose. The CDR3 sequence: CASSQETGTYEQYF. DNA for the CDR3: TGCGCCAGCAGCCAAGAGACAGGAACTTACGAGCAGTACTTC.